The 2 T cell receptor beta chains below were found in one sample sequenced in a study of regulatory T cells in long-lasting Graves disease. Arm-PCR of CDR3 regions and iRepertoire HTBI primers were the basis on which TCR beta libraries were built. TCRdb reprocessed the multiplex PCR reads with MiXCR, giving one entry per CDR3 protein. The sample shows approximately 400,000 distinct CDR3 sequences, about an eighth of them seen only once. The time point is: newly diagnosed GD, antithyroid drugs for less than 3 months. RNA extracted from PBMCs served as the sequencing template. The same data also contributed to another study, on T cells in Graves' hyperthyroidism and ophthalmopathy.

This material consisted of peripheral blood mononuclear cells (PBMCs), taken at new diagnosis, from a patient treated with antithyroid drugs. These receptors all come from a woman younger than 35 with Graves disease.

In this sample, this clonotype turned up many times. The CDR3 nucleotides read TGTGCCAGCTCGATCCACTGGGATGATGAAGCTTTCTTT. This codes for CASSIHWDDEAFF. The rearrangement uses TRBV18 and TRBJ1-1; D not resolved. CDR3 length equals 13 residues. V shed 6 bases and J shed 7 bases, with 15 bases lying between them. Germline loops: CDR1 KGHSH, CDR2 LQKENI.

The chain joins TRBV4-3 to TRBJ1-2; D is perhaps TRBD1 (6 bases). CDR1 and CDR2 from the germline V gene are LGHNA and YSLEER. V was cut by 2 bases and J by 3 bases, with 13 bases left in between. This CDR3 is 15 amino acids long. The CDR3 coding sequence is TGCGCCAGCAGCCAAAAGACAGGCGGTTACTATGGCTACACCTTC. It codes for CASSQKTGGYYGYTF.